One T cell receptor beta chain is described in this entry. This entry belongs to a study of blood T cell repertoires in COVID-19. Study overall: Acute-phase and convalescent COVID-19 samples originated in the United States, Italy and Spain. PBMCs, B-cell-depleted T cells, or T cells were the source of the cDNA or gDNA that made up the material.

Source study methods: Reference gene primer amplification gave estimated nucleated cell counts. Produced via immunoSEQ multiplex PCR; TCRdb's table is partial and in-frame only. The DNA gave D and trimming, while V, J and clone size come from that table. Of 210,000 or so clones listed, around 86% were seen once; the top ten hold 4.4%. The CDR3 is 16 amino acids. Germline V gene sequence: CDR1 MNHEY, CDR2 SVGAGI. The ends lost 3 bases at V and 4 bases at J; junction bases unmatched: 10. Input material: peripheral blood. The source is a man in his fifties or sixties with acute or convalescent COVID-19. The chain has TRBV6-5 and TRBJ2-5, with 8 bases aligning to TRBD1. The CDR3 DNA sequence: TGTGCCAGCAGTTATCATCGCGCAGGGGGCCGAGAGACCCAGTACTTC. This translates into CASSYHRAGGRETQYF.